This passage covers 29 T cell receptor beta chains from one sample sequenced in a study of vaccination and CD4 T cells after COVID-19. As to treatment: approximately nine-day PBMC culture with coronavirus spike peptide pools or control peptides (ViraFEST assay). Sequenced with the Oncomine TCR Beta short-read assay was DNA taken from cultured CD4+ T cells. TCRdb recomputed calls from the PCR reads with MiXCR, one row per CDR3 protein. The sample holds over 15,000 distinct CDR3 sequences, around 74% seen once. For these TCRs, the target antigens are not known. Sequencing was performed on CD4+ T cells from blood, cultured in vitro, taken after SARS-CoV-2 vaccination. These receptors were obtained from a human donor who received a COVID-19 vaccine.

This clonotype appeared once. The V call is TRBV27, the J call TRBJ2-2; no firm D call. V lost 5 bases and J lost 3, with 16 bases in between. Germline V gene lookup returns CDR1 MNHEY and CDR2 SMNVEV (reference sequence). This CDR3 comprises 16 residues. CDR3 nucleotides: TGTGCCAGCAGTCCAACGTGGACGGCGGACACCGGGGAGCTGTTTTTT. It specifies CASSPTWTADTGELFF.

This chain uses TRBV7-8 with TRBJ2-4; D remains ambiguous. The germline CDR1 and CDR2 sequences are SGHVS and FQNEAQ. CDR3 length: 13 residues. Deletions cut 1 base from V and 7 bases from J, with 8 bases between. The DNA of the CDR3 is TGTGCCAGCAGCTTAGAGCGTTATAACATTCAGTACTTC. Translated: CASSLERYNIQYF.

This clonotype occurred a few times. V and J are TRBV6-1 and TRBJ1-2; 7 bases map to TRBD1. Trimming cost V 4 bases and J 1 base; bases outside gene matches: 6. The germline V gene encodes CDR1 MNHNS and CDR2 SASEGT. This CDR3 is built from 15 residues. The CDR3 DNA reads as TGTGCCAGCAGTGCCCGACAGGGCGGTAACTATGGCTACACCTTC. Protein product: CASSARQGGNYGYTF.

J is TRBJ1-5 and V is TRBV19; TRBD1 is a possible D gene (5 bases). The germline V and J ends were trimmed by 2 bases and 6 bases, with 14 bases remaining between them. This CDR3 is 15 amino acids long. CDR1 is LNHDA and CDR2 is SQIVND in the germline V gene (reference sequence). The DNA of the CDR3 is TGTGCCAGTAGTATATCCAGGGTAAGGTCTCAGCCCCAGCATTTT. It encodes CASSISRVRSQPQHF.

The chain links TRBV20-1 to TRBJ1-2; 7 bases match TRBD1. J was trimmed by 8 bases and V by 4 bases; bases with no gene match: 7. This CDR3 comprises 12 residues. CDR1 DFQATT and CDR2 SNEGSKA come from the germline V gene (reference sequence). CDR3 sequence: CSATDQGEGYTF. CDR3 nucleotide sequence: TGCAGTGCTACAGACCAGGGGGAAGGCTACACCTTC.

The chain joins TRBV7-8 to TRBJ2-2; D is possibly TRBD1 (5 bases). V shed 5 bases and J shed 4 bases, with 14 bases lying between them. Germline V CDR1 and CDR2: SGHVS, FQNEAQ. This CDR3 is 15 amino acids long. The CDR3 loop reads CASSLSGPGTGELFF. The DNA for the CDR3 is TGTGCCAGCAGCCTTTCAGGGCCAGGCACCGGGGAGCTGTTTTTT.

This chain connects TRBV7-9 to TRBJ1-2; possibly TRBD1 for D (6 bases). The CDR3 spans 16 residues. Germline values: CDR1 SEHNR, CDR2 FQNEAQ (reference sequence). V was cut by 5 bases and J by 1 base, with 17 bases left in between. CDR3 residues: CASSRAQAGVNYGYTF. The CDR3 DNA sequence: TGTGCCAGCAGCCGCGCCCAGGCAGGGGTTAACTATGGCTACACCTTC.

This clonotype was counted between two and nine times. The CDR3 loop is CASSLSYQPQHF. The CDR3 nucleotides are TGCGCCAGCAGCTTGTCGTATCAGCCCCAGCATTTT. The chain uses TRBV5-1 and TRBJ1-5; D is ambiguous. The germline V and J ends were trimmed by 1 base and 5 bases, with 4 bases remaining between them. The germline V gene has CDR1 SGHRS and CDR2 YFSETQ. This CDR3 contains 12 residues.

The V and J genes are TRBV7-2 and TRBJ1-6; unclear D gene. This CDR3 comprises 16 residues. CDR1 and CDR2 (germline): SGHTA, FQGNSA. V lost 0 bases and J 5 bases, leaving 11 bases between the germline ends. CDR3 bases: TGTGCCAGCAGCTTAGCGGGGTGGACCGATAATTCACCCCTCCACTTT. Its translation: CASSLAGWTDNSPLHF.

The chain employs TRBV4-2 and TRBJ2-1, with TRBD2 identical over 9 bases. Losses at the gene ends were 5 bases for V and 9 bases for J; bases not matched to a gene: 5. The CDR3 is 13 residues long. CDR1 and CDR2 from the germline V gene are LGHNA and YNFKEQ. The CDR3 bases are TGTGCCAGCAGCGCGGGGGGGATGAGTGAGCAGTTCTTC. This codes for CASSAGGMSEQFF.

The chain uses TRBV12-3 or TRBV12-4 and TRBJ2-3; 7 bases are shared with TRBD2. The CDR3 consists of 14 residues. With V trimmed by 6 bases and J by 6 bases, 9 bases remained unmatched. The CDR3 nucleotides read TGTGCCAGCAGCAGGACTAGGGCCAGGGATACGCAGTATTTT. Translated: CASSRTRARDTQYF.

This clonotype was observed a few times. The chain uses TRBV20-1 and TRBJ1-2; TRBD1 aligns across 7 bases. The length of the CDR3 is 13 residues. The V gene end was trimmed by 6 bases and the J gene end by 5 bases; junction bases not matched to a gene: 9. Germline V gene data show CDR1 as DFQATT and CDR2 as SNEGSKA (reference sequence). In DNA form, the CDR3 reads TGCAGTGCAAAGGGGGCGGGCGTTTATGGCTACACCTTC. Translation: CSAKGAGVYGYTF.

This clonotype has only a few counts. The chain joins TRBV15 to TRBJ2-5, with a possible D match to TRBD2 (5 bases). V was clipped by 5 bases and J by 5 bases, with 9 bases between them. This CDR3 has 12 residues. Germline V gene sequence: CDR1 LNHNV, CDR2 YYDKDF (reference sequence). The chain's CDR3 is CATSFSGETQYF. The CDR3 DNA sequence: TGTGCCACCAGCTTTTCGGGGGAGACCCAGTACTTC.

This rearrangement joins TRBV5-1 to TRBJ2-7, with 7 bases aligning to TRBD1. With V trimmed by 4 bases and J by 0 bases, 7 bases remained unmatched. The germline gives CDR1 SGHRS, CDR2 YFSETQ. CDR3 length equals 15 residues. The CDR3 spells CASSPGQAISYEQYF. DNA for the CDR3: TGCGCCAGCAGCCCCGGACAGGCTATCTCCTACGAGCAGTACTTC.

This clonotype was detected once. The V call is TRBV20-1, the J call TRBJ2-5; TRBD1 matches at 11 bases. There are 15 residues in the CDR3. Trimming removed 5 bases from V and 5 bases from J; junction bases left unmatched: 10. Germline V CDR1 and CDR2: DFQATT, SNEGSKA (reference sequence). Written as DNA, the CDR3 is TGCAGTGCTGCCGTGGACAGGGGGCGTTTCGAGACCCAGTACTTC. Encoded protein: CSAAVDRGRFETQYF.

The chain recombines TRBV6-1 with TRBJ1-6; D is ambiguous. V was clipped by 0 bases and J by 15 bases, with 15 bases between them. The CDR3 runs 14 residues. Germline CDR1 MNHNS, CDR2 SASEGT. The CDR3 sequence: CASSEAPRTGSLHF. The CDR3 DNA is TGTGCCAGCAGTGAAGCGCCCAGGACCGGGAGCCTCCACTTT.

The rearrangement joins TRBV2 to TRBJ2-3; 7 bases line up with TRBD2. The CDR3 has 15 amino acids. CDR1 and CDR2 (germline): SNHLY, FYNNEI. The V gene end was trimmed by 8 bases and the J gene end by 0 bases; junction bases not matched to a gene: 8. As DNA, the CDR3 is TGTGCCAGCGGGGAGGGAACTTTTAGCACAGATACGCAGTATTTT. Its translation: CASGEGTFSTDTQYF. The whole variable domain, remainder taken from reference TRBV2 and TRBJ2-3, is EPEVTQTPSHQVTQMGQEVILRCVPISNHLYFYWYRQILGQKVEFLVSFYNNEISEKSEIFDDQFSVERPDGSNFTLKIRSTKLEDSAMYFCASGEGTFSTDTQYFGPGTRLTVL.

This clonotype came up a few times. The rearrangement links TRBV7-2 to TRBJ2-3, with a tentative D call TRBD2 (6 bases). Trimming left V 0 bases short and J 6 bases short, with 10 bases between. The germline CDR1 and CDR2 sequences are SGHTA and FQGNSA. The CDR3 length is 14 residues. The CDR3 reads CASSLARGRDTQYF. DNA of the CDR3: TGTGCCAGCAGCTTAGCGCGAGGGAGGGATACGCAGTATTTT.

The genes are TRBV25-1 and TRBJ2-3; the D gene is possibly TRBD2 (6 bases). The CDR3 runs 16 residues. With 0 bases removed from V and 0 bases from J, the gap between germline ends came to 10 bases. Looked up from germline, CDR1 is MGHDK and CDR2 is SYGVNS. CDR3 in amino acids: CASSEYASASTDTQYF. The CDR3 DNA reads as TGTGCCAGCAGTGAATACGCTAGCGCCAGCACAGATACGCAGTATTTT.

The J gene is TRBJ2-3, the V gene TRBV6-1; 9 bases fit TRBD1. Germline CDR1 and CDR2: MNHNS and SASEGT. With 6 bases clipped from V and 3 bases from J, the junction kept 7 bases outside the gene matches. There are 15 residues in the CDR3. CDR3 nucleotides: TGTGCCAGCAGAGGGGGGACAGGGACGACAGATACGCAGTATTTT. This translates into CASRGGTGTTDTQYF.

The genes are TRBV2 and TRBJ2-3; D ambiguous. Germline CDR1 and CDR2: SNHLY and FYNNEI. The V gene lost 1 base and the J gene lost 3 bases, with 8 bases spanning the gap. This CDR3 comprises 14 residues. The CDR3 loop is CASSEVLGTDTQYF. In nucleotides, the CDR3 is TGTGCCAGCAGTGAAGTATTGGGTACAGATACGCAGTATTTT.

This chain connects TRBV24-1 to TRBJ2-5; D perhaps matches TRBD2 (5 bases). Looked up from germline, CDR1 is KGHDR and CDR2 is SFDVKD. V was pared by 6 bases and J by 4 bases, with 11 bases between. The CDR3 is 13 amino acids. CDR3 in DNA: TGTGCCACCAGTAATACTAGAAGAGAGACCCAGTACTTC. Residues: CATSNTRRETQYF.

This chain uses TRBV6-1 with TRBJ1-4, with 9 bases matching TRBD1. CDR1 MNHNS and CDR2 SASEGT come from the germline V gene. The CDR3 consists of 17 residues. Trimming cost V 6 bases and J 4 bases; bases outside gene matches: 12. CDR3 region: CASSPIGTGIFNEKLFF. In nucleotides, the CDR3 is TGTGCCAGCAGCCCTATAGGGACAGGGATCTTTAATGAAAAACTGTTTTTT.

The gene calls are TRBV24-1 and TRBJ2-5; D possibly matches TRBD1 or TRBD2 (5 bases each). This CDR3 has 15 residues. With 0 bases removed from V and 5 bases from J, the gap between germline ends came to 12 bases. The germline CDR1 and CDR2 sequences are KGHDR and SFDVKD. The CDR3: CATSDLQRGLETQYF. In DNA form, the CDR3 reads TGTGCCACCAGTGATTTGCAACGGGGCTTGGAGACCCAGTACTTC.

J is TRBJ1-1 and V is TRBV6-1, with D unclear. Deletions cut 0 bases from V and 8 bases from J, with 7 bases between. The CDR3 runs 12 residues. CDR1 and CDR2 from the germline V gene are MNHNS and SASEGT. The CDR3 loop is CASSEAEGEAFF. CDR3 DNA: TGTGCCAGCAGTGAAGCCGAAGGGGAAGCTTTCTTT.

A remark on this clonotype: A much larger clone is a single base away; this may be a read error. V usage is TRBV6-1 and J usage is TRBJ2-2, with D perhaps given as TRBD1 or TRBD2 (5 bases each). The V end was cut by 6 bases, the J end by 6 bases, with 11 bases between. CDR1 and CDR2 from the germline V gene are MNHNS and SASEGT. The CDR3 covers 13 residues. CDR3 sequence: CASRIGTAGELFF. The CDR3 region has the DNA TGTGCCAGCAGGATAGGGACGGCCGGGGAGCTGTTTTTT.

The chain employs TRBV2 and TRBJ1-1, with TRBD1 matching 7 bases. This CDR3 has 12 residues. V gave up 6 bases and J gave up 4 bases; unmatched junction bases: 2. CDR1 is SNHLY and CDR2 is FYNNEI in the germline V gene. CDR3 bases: TGTGCCAGCAGCCGACAGGGCACTGAAGCTTTCTTT. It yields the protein CASSRQGTEAFF.

The CDR3 region has the DNA TGTGCCAGCAGCTTTAGTGGGGCCAACGTCCTGACTTTC. Amino acids: CASSFSGANVLTF. The V call is TRBV5-4, the J call TRBJ2-6; no clear D. The CDR3 extends over 13 amino acids. V was cut by 2 bases and J by 3 bases, with 3 bases left in between. Germline CDR1 reads SGHNT; CDR2 reads YYREEE (reference sequence). Using reference TRBV5-4 and TRBJ2-6 for the parts outside the CDR3, the full variable domain is ETGVTQSPTHLIKTRGQQVTLRCSSQSGHNTVSWYQQALGQGPQFIFQYYREEENGRGNFPPRFSGLQFPNYSSELNVNALELDDSALYLCASSFSGANVLTFGAGSRLTVL.

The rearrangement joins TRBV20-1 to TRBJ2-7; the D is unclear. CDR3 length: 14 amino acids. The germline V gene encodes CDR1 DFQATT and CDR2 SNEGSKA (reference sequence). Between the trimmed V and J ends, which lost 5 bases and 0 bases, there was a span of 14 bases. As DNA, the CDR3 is TGCAGTGCTCTCCCTTCGCGGAGCTCCTACGAGCAGTACTTC. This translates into CSALPSRSSYEQYF.